This T cell receptor (beta chain) was captured in a study of a mutant IDH1 vaccine in newly diagnosed glioma. Study information: Previous treatment comprised radiotherapy, temozolomide, or both, mostly both.

Profiled with immunoSEQ multiplex PCR; TCRdb holds only in-frame clones, not every one. The sample includes 40,000 to 50,000 clones, roughly 80% of them seen just once. Time point denoted: week 47, end of study. All doses held 300 ug of mutant IDH1 20-mer peptide, with topical imiquimod. In weeks 1, 3, 5, 7, 11, 15, 19 and 23, patients were vaccinated. A note on this clone: Its antigen is not identified.

This receptor was identified in a man aged 18 to 30 with glioma. Some clones in this sample may be carry-over from other donors' samples. Sample: PBMCs, taken from a glioma patient whose treatment included an IDH1 peptide vaccine.

The CDR3 protein is CASSYRGIQYF. As DNA, the CDR3 is TGTGCCAGCAGCTACAGGGGGATTCAGTACTTC. This chain connects TRBV11-1 to TRBJ2-4; 8 bases agree with TRBD1. The V segment lost 4 bases and the J segment 10 bases; nucleotides outside the gene matches: 0. The CDR3 has 11 amino acids. Germline V gene sequence: CDR1 SGHAT, CDR2 FQDESV (reference sequence).